What follows is one T cell receptor beta chain and its context. As yet, its antigen is unknown. The source of the sample is a study of cytomegalovirus exposure and HLA in healthy donors. Study observations and caveats: As a later analysis showed, a missense DCLRE1C variant was linked to trimming of TCR beta V- and J-genes. Donor immune exposure was known only as CMV serostatus.

This PCR relied on a set of 60 Vbeta primers and 13 Jbeta primers. The assay was immunoSEQ multiplex PCR, and TCRdb's table has in-frame clones only and misses some. This listing includes 100,000 to 150,000 clones. CDR1 SGHTA and CDR2 FQGTGA come from the germline V gene. The CDR3 extends over 13 amino acids. Trimming cost V 5 bases and J 7 bases; bases outside gene matches: 5. V is TRBV7-3 and J is TRBJ1-2; 9 nucleotides align to TRBD1. The TCR was taken from a young man in good health and CMV-seronegative. The specimen was PBMCs. The CDR3 DNA reads TGTGCCAGCAGCCGTACAGGGGGCCCTGGCTACACCTTC. Translated, it gives CASSRTGGPGYTF.